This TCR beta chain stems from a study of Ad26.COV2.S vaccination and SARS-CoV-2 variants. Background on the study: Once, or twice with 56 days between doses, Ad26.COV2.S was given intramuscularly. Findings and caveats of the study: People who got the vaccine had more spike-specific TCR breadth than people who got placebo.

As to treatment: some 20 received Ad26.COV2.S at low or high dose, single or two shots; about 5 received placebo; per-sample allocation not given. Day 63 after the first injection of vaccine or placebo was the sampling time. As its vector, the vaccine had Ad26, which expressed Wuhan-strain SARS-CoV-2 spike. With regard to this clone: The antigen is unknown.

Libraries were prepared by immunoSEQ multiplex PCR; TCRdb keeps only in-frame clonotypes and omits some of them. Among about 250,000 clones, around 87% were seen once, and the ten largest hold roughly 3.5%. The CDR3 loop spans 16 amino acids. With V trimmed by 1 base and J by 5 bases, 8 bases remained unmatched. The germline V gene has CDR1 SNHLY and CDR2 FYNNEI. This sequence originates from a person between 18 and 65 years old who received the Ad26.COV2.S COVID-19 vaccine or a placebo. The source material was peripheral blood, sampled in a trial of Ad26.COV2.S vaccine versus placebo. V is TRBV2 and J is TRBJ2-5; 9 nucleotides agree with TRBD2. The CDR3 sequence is CASSEVSRGGRETQYF. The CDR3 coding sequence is TGTGCCAGCAGTGAAGTTTCGCGGGGGGGCCGGGAGACCCAGTACTTC.